One sample yielded the 28 T cell receptor beta chains listed below, sequenced in a study of monozygotic twins with inflammatory bowel disease. TCRdb re-called the 5' RACE reads; one entry per CDR3 protein, DNA not given. The table lists about 350,000 distinct CDR3 sequences. The specimen sequenced was blood. These receptors came from a human donor with ulcerative colitis or Crohn's disease, or a healthy co-twin of an affected twin (not recorded which).

V gene TRBV7-6 combines with J gene TRBJ2-1; the D call of TRBD1 rests on TCRdb alone, since no DNA is present to check it. The germline V gene encodes CDR1 SGHVS and CDR2 FNYEAQ. CDR3 length equals 15 residues. The CDR3 loop is CASSLEAGTGNEQFF.

The rearrangement links TRBV20-1 to TRBJ1-2; TCRdb indicates TRBD1, and absent DNA this call remains unverified. The CDR3 is 12 amino acids. Germline V CDR1 and CDR2: DFQATT, SNEGSKA (reference sequence). The CDR3 reads CSAQLDSYGYTF.

The chain combines TRBV29-1 with TRBJ2-1; as DNA is missing, the TRBD2 call by TCRdb cannot be tested. The CDR3 consists of 13 residues. Germline lookup yields CDR1 SQVTM and CDR2 ANQGSEA. This CDR3 reads CGALRGRGNEQFF.

This chain links TRBV28 with TRBJ2-3; TCRdb returns TRBD2, unconfirmable since there is no DNA. The CDR3 is made up of 16 amino acids. The germline gives CDR1 MDHEN, CDR2 SYDVKM. The CDR3: CASSPRLAGSTDTQYF.

This chain links TRBV29-1 with TRBJ2-7; lacking DNA, the TRBD1 call made by TCRdb goes unchecked. This CDR3 spans 17 amino acids. Germline V gene data show CDR1 as SQVTM and CDR2 as ANQGSEA. CDR3 sequence: CSVEDQSRTGQSAEQYF.

This sequence joins TRBV7-9 and TRBJ2-3. The germline gives CDR1 SEHNR, CDR2 FQNEAQ (reference sequence). This CDR3 contains 12 residues. CDR3 loop: CASSPLPDTQYF.

This chain joins TRBV19 and TRBJ1-2; the D call of TRBD1 rests on TCRdb alone, since no DNA is present to check it. CDR3 size: 14 residues. CDR1 is LNHDA, CDR2 SQIVND, per germline (reference sequence). CDR3 residues: CASTGRQLNYGYTF.

V is TRBV4-2 and J is TRBJ2-1; TCRdb proposes TRBD2, but this gene call is untestable without DNA. CDR3 length equals 18 residues. Looked up from germline, CDR1 is LGHNA and CDR2 is YNFKEQ. The CDR3: CASSLREPTSGPSGEQFF.

The chain recombines TRBV4-3 with TRBJ2-1; lacking DNA, the TRBD2 call made by TCRdb goes unchecked. The CDR3 consists of 17 residues. Germline V lookup: CDR1 LGHNA, CDR2 YSLEER. CDR3 protein: CASSHASVRWKFNEQFF.

The chain recombines TRBV21-1 with TRBJ2-2. TRBV21-1 counts as a pseudogene. The CDR3 is 18 amino acids. The CDR3 loop is CARRMGKLSTTNTGELFF.

J is TRBJ1-5 and V is TRBV7-9. Per the germline V gene, CDR1 is SEHNR and CDR2 is FQNEAQ (reference sequence). This CDR3 region has 14 residues. CDR3 residues: CASSSEISNQPQHF. The whole variable domain, filled in from reference TRBV7-9 and TRBJ1-5, reads DTGVSQNPRHKITKRGQNVTFRCDPISEHNRLYWYRQTLGQGPEFLTYFQNEAQLEKSRLLSDRFSAERPKGSFSTLEIQRTEQGDSAMYLCASSSEISNQPQHFGDGTRLSIL.

This chain links TRBV5-1 with TRBJ2-3; the D gene TCRdb calls, TRBD1, cannot be checked with no DNA. The CDR3 extends over 15 amino acids. Germline CDR1 SGHRS, CDR2 YFSETQ. CDR3 loop: CASSLGTEITDTQYF.

The chain links TRBV11-3 to TRBJ2-2. Looked up from germline, CDR1 is SGHNT and CDR2 is YENEEA. The CDR3 runs to 15 residues. The CDR3 protein is CASSLGFQLAQELFF.

The chain couples TRBV7-9 to TRBJ2-5; TCRdb reports TRBD1, a call that lacks DNA to check it against. CDR3 length: 15 residues. Germline-derived CDR1 and CDR2 are SEHNR and FQNEAQ (reference sequence). CDR3 sequence reads: CASSLQRTGSETQYF.

The chain recombines TRBV7-6 with TRBJ2-5; lacking DNA, the TRBD2 call made by TCRdb goes unchecked. Germline CDR1 is SGHVS and CDR2 is FNYEAQ. The CDR3 sequence is 15 residues long. CDR3 region: CASSLRVAAEETQYF.

The chain employs TRBV2 and TRBJ1-2. This CDR3 has 14 residues. Germline V gene sequence: CDR1 SNHLY, CDR2 FYNNEI. The CDR3 loop is CASIIRGTNYGYTF.

V is TRBV11-2 and J is TRBJ2-2; TCRdb's assignment of TRBD2 cannot be checked, as there is no DNA. The CDR3 sequence is 14 residues long. The germline V gene encodes CDR1 SGHAT and CDR2 FQNNGV. The CDR3 spells CASSRGANAGELFF. Variable domain in full (rest from reference TRBV11-2 and TRBJ2-2): EAGVAQSPRYKIIEKRQSVAFWCNPISGHATLYWYQQILGQGPKLLIQFQNNGVVDDSQLPKDRFSAERLKGVDSTLKIQPAKLEDSAVYLCASSRGANAGELFFGEGSRLTVL.

The chain couples TRBV15 to TRBJ1-1; TCRdb's assignment of TRBD1 cannot be checked, as there is no DNA. The CDR3 consists of 15 residues. Per the germline V gene, CDR1 is LNHNV and CDR2 is YYDKDF (reference sequence). The CDR3 region is CATSSPGTGGTEAFF.

This chain uses TRBV7-6 with TRBJ2-2; TCRdb's assignment of TRBD2 cannot be checked, as there is no DNA. This CDR3 contains 16 residues. Germline-derived CDR1 and CDR2 are SGHVS and FNYEAQ. This CDR3 reads CASSLVGLANTGELFF.

The chain is built from TRBV20-1 and TRBJ2-3; checking the TCRdb D call of TRBD1 is not possible without DNA. Germline CDR1 is DFQATT and CDR2 is SNEGSKA (reference sequence). This CDR3 region has 13 residues. The chain's CDR3 is CSATGDSTDTQYF.

This chain uses TRBV21-1 with TRBJ1-5; lacking DNA, the TRBD1 call made by TCRdb goes unchecked. TRBV21-1 is a pseudogene. This CDR3 region has 15 residues. The CDR3 here is CASSKGASSNQPQHF.

The V and J genes are TRBV6-1 and TRBJ2-2; TCRdb lists TRBD2, though no DNA is available to test this call. Germline CDR1 is MNHNS and CDR2 is SASEGT. CDR3 length: 16 residues. The CDR3 region is CASSLGLAGEYGELFF.

The chain employs TRBV14 and TRBJ2-3; TCRdb calls TRBD1, which cannot be checked without DNA. Looked up from germline, CDR1 is SGHDN and CDR2 is FVKESK. The CDR3 has 16 amino acids. The CDR3 here is CASSPPGGGSTDTQYF.

V and J are TRBV2 and TRBJ1-1. This CDR3 has 14 residues. Germline V CDR1 and CDR2: SNHLY, FYNNEI. CDR3 amino acids: CASSDIRVTSEAFF.

This rearrangement joins TRBV12-3 or TRBV12-4 to TRBJ2-3; TCRdb designates TRBD2, a call that cannot be tested without DNA. The CDR3 runs to 14 residues. This chain's CDR3 is CASSYLAGADTQYF.

The genes are TRBV20-1 and TRBJ2-5; the D call of TRBD1 rests on TCRdb alone, since no DNA is present to check it. The germline CDR1 and CDR2 sequences are DFQATT and SNEGSKA (reference sequence). This CDR3 has 14 residues. The CDR3 spells CSAGTGVDQETQYF.

CDR3 sequence reads: CASSLNRDNEQFF. The gene calls are TRBV5-1 and TRBJ2-1; TCRdb's D gene call, TRBD1, goes unchecked for lack of DNA. Germline V gives CDR1 SGHRS, CDR2 YFSETQ. The CDR3 totals 13 residues.

The chain employs TRBV10-3 and TRBJ2-1; the TRBD1 assignment by TCRdb is unverifiable without DNA. This CDR3 has 14 amino acids. Germline V gene lookup returns CDR1 ENHRY and CDR2 SYGVKD. Here the CDR3 reads CAISLTGAVEGQFF.